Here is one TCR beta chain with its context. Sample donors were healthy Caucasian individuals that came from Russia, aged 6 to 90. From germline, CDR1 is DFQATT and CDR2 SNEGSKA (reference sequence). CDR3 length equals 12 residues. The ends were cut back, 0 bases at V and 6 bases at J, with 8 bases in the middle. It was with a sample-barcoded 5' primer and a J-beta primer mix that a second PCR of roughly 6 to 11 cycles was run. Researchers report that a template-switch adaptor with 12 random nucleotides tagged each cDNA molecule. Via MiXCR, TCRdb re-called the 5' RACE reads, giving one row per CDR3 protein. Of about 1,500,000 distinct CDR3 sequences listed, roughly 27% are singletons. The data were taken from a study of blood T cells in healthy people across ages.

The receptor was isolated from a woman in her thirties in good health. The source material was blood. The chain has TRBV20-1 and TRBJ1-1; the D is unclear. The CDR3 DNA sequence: TGCAGTGCTAGAGATGGAGTGTCTGAAGCTTTCTTT. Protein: CSARDGVSEAFF.